The 8 T cell receptor beta chains below all came from one sample that was sequenced in a study of neoadjuvant anti-PD-1 for oral cavity cancer. TCRdb's copy holds only in-frame clones and misses some; the assay was immunoSEQ multiplex PCR. The sample lists around 18,000 clones; around 76% were seen once. Sequencing used PBMCs, obtained before nivolumab (anti-PD-1) treatment. The receptors originated from a person between 35 and 79 years old with oral cavity squamous cell carcinoma.

V and J are TRBV30 and TRBJ2-1; 7 bases agree with TRBD2. Per the germline V gene, CDR1 is GTSNPN and CDR2 is SVGIG (reference sequence). The CDR3 totals 14 residues. The trim removed 5 bases at V and 6 bases at J, leaving 10 bases unmatched. The CDR3 is CAWETLAGSNEQFF. The CDR3 DNA sequence: TGTGCCTGGGAGACCTTAGCGGGTTCCAATGAGCAGTTCTTC.

The genes are TRBV7-3 and TRBJ2-3; a possible D gene is TRBD2 (6 bases). The length of the CDR3 is 14 residues. V was cut by 5 bases and J by 1 base, with 10 bases left in between. The germline CDR1 and CDR2 sequences are SGHTA and FQGTGA. CDR3 sequence reads: CASSPTGGTDTQYF. CDR3 in DNA: TGTGCCAGCAGCCCTACGGGGGGCACAGATACGCAGTATTTT.

The chain employs TRBV5-4 and TRBJ2-7; 7 bases are a match to TRBD1. Trimming removed 0 bases from V and 5 bases from J; junction bases left unmatched: 8. The CDR3 totals 15 residues. Per the germline V gene, CDR1 is SGHNT and CDR2 is YYREEE (reference sequence). CDR3 in amino acids: CASSLAWKGGNEQYF. The CDR3 nucleotides are TGTGCCAGCAGCTTGGCGTGGAAAGGGGGCAACGAGCAGTACTTC.

This sequence joins TRBV4-1 and TRBJ2-3, with a possible D match to TRBD1 (6 bases). Germline V lookup: CDR1 MGHRA, CDR2 YSYEKL. The CDR3 runs 16 residues. Between the trimmed V and J ends, which lost 0 bases and 3 bases, there was a span of 13 bases. The DNA of the CDR3 is TGCGCCAGCAGCCAAGATGAAGGCAGGGGAACAGATACGCAGTATTTT. It specifies CASSQDEGRGTDTQYF.

The DNA for the CDR3 is TGTGCCAGCAGCTTAGTGGTTGGGCAAACCTTCGCCGAGCAGTACTTC. It yields the protein CASSLVVGQTFAEQYF. The chain couples TRBV11-2 to TRBJ2-7, with D unclear. The germline V gene has CDR1 SGHAT and CDR2 FQNNGV. The ends were cut back, 1 base at V and 6 bases at J, with 19 bases in the middle. This CDR3 contains 16 residues.

This clone was detected a few times. V usage is TRBV6-5 and J usage is TRBJ2-5; 13 bases match TRBD2. V trimming: 6 bases; J trimming: 3 bases; junction bases outside the gene matches: 1. CDR3 length: 14 residues. Germline V CDR1 and CDR2: MNHEY, SVGAGI. DNA for the CDR3: TGTGCCAGCAGGGGACTAGCGGGGAAAGAGACCCAGTACTTC. It encodes CASRGLAGKETQYF.

The V gene is TRBV30, the J gene TRBJ1-5; maybe TRBD1 (5 bases). V was cut by 2 bases and J by 0 bases, with 11 bases left in between. CDR1 is GTSNPN and CDR2 is SVGIG in the germline V gene (reference sequence). The CDR3 has 15 amino acids. The CDR3 DNA sequence: TGTGCCTGGAGTCCTCTAGGGGATAGCAATCAGCCCCAGCATTTT. Protein sequence: CAWSPLGDSNQPQHF. Drawing the rest from reference TRBV30 and TRBJ1-5, the complete variable domain is SQTIHQWPATLVQPVGSPLSLECTVEGTSNPNLYWYRQAAGRGLQLLFYSVGIGQISSEVPQNLSASRPQDRQFILSSKKLLLSDSGFYLCAWSPLGDSNQPQHFGDGTRLSIL.

The V and J genes are TRBV16 and TRBJ2-7; perhaps TRBD2 as D (5 bases). Germline assignment: CDR1 KGHSY and CDR2 FQNENV. This CDR3 is 15 amino acids long. Trimming cost V 2 bases and J 7 bases, with 18 bases left between them. The CDR3 region is CASSQVGTTPGEQYF. CDR3 nucleotides: TGTGCCAGCAGCCAAGTGGGTACGACCCCGGGAGAGCAGTACTTC.